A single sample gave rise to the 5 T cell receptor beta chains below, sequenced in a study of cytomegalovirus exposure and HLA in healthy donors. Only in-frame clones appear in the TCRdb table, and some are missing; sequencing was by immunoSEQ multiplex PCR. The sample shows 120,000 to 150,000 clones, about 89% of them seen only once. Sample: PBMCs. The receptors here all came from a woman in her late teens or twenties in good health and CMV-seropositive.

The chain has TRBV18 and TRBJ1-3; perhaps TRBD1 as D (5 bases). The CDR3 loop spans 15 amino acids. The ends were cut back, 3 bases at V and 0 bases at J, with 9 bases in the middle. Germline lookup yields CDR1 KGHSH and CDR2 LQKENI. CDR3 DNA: TGTGCCAGCTCACCGGCAGGGATCTCTGGAAACACCATATATTTT. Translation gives CASSPAGISGNTIYF. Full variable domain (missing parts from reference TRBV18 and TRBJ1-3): NAGVMQNPRHLVRRRGQEARLRCSPMKGHSHVYWYRQLPEEGLKFMVYLQKENIIDESGMPKERFSAEFPKEGPSILRIQQVVRGDSAAYFCASSPAGISGNTIYFGEGSWLTVV.

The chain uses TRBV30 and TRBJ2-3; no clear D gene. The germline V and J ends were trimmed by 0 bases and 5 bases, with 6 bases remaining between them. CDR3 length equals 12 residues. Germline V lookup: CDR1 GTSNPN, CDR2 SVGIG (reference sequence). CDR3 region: CAWSVLRDTQYF. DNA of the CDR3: TGTGCCTGGAGTGTACTTAGAGATACGCAGTATTTT.

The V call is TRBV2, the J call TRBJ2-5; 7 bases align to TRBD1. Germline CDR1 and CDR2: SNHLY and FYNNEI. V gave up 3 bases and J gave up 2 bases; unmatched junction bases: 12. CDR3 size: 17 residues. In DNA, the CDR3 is TGTGCCAGCAGTGAGGGGGAAGGGGGCCCGGAACAAGAGACCCAGTACTTC. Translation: CASSEGEGGPEQETQYF.

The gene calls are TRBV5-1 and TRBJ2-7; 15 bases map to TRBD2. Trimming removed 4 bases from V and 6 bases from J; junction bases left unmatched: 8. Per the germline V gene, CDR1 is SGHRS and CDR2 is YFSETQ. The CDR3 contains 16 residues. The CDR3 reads CASSPEPGLAGGEQYF. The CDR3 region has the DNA TGCGCCAGCAGCCCCGAGCCGGGACTAGCGGGAGGCGAGCAGTACTTC.

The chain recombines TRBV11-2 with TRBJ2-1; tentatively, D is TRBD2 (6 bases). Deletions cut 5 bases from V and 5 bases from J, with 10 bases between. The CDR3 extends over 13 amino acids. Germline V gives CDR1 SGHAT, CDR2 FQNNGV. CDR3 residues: CASSPGTHNEQFF. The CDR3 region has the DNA TGTGCCAGCAGCCCAGGGACTCACAATGAGCAGTTCTTC.